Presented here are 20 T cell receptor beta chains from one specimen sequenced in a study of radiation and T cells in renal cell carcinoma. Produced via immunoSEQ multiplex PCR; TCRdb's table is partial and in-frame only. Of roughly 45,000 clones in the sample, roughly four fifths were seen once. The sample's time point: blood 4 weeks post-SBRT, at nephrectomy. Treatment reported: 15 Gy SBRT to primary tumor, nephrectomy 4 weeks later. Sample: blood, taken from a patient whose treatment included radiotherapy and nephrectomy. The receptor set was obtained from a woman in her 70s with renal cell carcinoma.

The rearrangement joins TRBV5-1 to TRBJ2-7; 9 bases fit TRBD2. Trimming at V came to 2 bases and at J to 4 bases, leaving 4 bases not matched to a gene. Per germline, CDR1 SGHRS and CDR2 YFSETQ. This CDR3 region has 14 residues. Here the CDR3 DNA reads TGCGCCAGCAGCTTTGGCGGGGGGGCTTACGAGCAGTACTTC. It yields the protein CASSFGGGAYEQYF.

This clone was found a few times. The CDR3 region has the DNA TGTGCCAGCAGTATCGACAGCATGAACACTGAAGCTTTCTTT. Its protein product is CASSIDSMNTEAFF. This chain connects TRBV2 to TRBJ1-1; D possibly corresponds to TRBD1 (5 bases). CDR1 SNHLY and CDR2 FYNNEI come from the germline V gene. This CDR3 has 14 residues. Trimming removed 5 bases at V and 0 bases at J, with 10 bases between.

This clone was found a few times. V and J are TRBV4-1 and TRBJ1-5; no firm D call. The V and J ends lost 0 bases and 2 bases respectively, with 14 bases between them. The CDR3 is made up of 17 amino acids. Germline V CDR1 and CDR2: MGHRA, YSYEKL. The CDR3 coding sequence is TGCGCCAGCAGCCAAGAAAGGGCTTACCGGGGCAATCAGCCCCAGCATTTT. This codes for CASSQERAYRGNQPQHF.

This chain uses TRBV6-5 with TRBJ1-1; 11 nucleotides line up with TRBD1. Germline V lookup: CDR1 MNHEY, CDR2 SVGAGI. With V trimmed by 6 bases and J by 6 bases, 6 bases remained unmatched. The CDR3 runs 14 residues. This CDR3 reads CASSRTGGGSEAFF. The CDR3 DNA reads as TGTGCCAGCAGCAGGACAGGGGGCGGTTCTGAAGCTTTCTTT.

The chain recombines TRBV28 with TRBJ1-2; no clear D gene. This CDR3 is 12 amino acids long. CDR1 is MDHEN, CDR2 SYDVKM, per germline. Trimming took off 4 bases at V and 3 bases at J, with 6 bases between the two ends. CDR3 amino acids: CASSSPDYGYTF. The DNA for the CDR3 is TGTGCCAGCAGTTCCCCGGACTATGGCTACACCTTC.

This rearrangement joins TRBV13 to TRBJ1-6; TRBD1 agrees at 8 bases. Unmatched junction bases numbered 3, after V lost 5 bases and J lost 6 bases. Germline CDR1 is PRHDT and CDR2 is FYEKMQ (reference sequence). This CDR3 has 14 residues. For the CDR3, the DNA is TGTGCCAGCAGCGGACAGGGCGGTAATTCACCCCTCCACTTT. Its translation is CASSGQGGNSPLHF. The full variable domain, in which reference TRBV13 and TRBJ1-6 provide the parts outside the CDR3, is AAGVIQSPRHLIKEKRETATLKCYPIPRHDTVYWYQQGPGQDPQFLISFYEKMQSDKGSIPDRFSAQQFSDYHSELNMSSLELGDSALYFCASSGQGGNSPLHFGNGTRLTVT.

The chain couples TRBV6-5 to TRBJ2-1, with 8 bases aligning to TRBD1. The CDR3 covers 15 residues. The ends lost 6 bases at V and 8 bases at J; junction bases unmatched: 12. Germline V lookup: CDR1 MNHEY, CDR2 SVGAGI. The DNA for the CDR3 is TGTGCCAGCAGGGACAGGGACTTTGCCGGGGATGAGCAGTTCTTC. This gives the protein CASRDRDFAGDEQFF.

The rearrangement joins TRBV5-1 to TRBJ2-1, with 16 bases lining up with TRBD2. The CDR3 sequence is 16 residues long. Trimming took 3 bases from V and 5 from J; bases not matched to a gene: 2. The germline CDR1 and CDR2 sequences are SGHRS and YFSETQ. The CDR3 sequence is CASSSGLAGGNNEQFF. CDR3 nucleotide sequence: TGCGCCAGCAGCTCGGGACTAGCGGGGGGGAACAATGAGCAGTTCTTC. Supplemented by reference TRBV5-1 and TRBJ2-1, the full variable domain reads KAGVTQTPRYLIKTRGQQVTLSCSPISGHRSVSWYQQTPGQGLQFLFEYFSETQRNKGNFPGRFSGRQFSNSRSEMNVSTLELGDSALYLCASSSGLAGGNNEQFFGPGTRLTVL.

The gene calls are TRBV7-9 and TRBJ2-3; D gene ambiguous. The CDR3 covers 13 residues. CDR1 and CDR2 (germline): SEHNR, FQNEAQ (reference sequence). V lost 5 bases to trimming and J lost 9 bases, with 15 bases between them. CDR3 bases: TGTGCCAGCAGCCACGCAGCCCAAGGAACGCAGTATTTT. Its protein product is CASSHAAQGTQYF.

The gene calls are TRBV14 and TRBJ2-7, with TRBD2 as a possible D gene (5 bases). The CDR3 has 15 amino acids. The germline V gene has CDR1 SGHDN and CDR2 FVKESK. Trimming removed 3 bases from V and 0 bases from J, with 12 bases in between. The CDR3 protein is CASSQDSGSSYEQYF. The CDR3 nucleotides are TGTGCCAGCAGCCAGGACTCGGGGAGCTCCTACGAGCAGTACTTC. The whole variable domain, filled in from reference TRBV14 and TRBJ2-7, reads EAGVTQFPSHSVIEKGQTVTLRCDPISGHDNLYWYRRVMGKEIKFLLHFVKESKQDESGMPNNRFLAERTGGTYSTLKVQPAELEDSGVYFCASSQDSGSSYEQYFGPGTRLTVT.

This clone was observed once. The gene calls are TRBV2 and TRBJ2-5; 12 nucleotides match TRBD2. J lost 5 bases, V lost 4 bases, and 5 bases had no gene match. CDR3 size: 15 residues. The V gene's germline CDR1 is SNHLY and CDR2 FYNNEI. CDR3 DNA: TGTGCCAGCAGTGCGGCGACTAGCGGGGGTGAGACCCAGTACTTC. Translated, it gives CASSAATSGGETQYF.

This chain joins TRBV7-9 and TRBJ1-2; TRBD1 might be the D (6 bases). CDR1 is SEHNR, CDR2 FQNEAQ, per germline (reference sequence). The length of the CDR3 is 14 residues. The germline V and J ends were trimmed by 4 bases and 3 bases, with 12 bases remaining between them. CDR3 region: CASSYQGFDYGYTF. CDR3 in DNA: TGTGCCAGCAGCTATCAGGGGTTTGACTATGGCTACACCTTC.

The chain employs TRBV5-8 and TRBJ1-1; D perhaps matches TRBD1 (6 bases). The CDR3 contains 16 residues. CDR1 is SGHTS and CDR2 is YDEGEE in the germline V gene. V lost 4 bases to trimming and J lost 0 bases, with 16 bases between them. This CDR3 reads CASSRFTGNMNTEAFF. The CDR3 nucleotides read TGTGCCAGCAGCCGATTTACAGGGAACATGAACACTGAAGCTTTCTTT.

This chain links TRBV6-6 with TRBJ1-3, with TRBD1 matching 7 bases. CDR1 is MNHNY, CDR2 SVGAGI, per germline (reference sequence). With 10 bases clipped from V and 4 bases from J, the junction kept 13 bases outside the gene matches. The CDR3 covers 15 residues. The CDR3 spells CATFLQGGSGNTIYF. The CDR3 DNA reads TGTGCCACCTTCCTTCAGGGGGGCTCGGGAAACACCATATATTTT.

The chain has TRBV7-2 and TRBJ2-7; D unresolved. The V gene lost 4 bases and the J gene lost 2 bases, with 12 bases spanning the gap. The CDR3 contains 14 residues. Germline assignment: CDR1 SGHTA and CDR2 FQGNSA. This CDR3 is CASSSQYTTYEQYF. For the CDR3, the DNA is TGTGCCAGCAGCTCTCAGTACACAACCTACGAGCAGTACTTC.

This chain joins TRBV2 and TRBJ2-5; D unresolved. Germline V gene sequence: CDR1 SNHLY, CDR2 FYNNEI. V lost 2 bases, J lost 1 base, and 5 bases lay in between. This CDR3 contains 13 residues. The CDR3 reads CASSELRQETQYF. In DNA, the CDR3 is TGTGCCAGCAGTGAATTGCGCCAAGAGACCCAGTACTTC.

The DNA for the CDR3 is TGCAGCGTTGGAGTGACAGATACGCAGTATTTT. It codes for CSVGVTDTQYF. This chain links TRBV29-1 with TRBJ2-3; D gene unclear. Per germline, CDR1 SQVTM and CDR2 ANQGSEA. Trimming shortened V by 4 bases and J by 3 bases, and 5 bases separated the two germline ends. The CDR3 extends over 11 amino acids.

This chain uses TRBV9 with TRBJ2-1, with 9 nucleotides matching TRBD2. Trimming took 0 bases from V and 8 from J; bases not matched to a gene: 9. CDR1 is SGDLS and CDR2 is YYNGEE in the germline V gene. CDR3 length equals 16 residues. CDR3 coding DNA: TGTGCCAGCAGCGTAGAAGGGACCCGACTAGCGGATGAGCAGTTCTTC. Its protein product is CASSVEGTRLADEQFF.

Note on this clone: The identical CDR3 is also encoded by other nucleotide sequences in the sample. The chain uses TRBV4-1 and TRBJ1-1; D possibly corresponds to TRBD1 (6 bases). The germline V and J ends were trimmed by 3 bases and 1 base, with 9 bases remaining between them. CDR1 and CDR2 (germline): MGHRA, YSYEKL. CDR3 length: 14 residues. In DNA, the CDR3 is TGCGCCAGCAGCCAGGGGGCATCGAACACTGAAGCTTTCTTT. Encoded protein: CASSQGASNTEAFF.

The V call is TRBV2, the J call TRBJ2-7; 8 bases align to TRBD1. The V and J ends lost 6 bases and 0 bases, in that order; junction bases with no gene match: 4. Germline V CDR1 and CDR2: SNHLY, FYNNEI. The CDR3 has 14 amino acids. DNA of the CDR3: TGTGCCAGCAGGGGACAGGCAATCTCCTACGAGCAGTACTTC. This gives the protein CASRGQAISYEQYF.